These 3 T cell receptor beta chains originate from one sample sequenced in a study of blood T cell repertoires in COVID-19. Repertoires were generated with immunoSEQ multiplex PCR, while TCRdb's copy carries only in-frame clones and drops some. The table has about 70,000 clones, 81% seen once. Sequencing input: peripheral blood. These receptors all stem from a woman between 65 and 79 years old with acute or convalescent COVID-19.

The chain links TRBV27 to TRBJ1-4; D unresolved. Trimming left V 5 bases short and J 3 bases short, with 10 bases between. The CDR3 runs 14 residues. Germline lookup yields CDR1 MNHEY and CDR2 SMNVEV (reference sequence). This CDR3 is CASSPRFPNEKLFF. The CDR3 nucleotides read TGTGCCAGCAGTCCCCGGTTCCCTAATGAAAAACTGTTTTTT.

V is TRBV5-1 and J is TRBJ2-5; 7 bases map to TRBD2. With V trimmed by 4 bases and J by 3 bases, 6 bases remained unmatched. Germline values: CDR1 SGHRS, CDR2 YFSETQ. The CDR3 covers 14 residues. In nucleotides, the CDR3 is TGCGCCAGCAGCCTAGGAAGCGGGAAAGAGACCCAGTACTTC. As protein: CASSLGSGKETQYF.

The rearrangement uses TRBV27 and TRBJ1-5; tentatively, D is TRBD1 (5 bases). CDR1 MNHEY and CDR2 SMNVEV come from the germline V gene (reference sequence). Trimming pared 4 bases from V and 2 bases from J, leaving 12 bases between. The CDR3 is made up of 15 amino acids. The CDR3 region has the DNA TGTGCCAGCAGTTCGCGGGGCGGCGGCAATCAGCCCCAGCATTTT. Its protein is CASSSRGGGNQPQHF.